This T cell receptor (beta chain) was obtained from a study of OX40 agonist ivuxolimab in advanced cancers. The repertoire was sequenced with immunoSEQ multiplex PCR; TCRdb's copy has only in-frame clones and lacks some. The data contain about 6,300 clones, approximately 70% of them seen just once; the ten biggest clones take up 60%. The sequence was collected from an adult with an advanced solid tumor such as melanoma, head and neck, liver or kidney cancer. The material sequenced was CD4+ or CD8+ T cells sorted from blood, taken in a trial of the OX40 agonist ivuxolimab.

The DNA of the CDR3 is TGTGCCAGCACCCCGGCGCCGGCAGGGCCCACTGAAGCTTTCTTT. Translation gives CASTPAPAGPTEAFF. This rearrangement joins TRBV19 to TRBJ1-1; tentatively, D is TRBD1 (5 bases). Trimming took 9 bases from V and 4 from J, leaving 21 bases between them. This CDR3 region has 15 residues. CDR1 and CDR2 (germline): LNHDA, SQIVND (reference sequence). Based on the CDR3 plus reference TRBV19 and TRBJ1-1, the full variable domain is DGGITQSPKYLFRKEGQNVTLSCEQNLNHDAMYWYRQDPGQGLRLIYYSQIVNDFQKGDIAEGYSVSREKKESFPLTVTSAQKNPTAFYLCASTPAPAGPTEAFFGQGTRLTVV.